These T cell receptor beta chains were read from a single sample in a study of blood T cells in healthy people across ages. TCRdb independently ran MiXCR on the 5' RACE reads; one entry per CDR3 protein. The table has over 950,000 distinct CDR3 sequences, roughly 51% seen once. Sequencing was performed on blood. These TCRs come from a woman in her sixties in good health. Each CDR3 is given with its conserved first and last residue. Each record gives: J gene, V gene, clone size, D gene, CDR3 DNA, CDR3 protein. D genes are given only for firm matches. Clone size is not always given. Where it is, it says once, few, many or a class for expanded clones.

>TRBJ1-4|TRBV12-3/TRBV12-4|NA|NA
TGTGCCAGCAGTAAGGAACAGGGCGAAAAACTGTTTTTT
CASSKEQGEKLFF
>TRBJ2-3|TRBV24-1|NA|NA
TGTGCCACCAGTGATTTGCAGCGAGGCAGGGAGGATACGCAGTATTTT
CATSDLQRGREDTQYF
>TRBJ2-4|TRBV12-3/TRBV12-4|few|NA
TGTGCCAGCAGCCCGGTGAGGGCGGTGTACATTCAGTACTTC
CASSPVRAVYIQYF
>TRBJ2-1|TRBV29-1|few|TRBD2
TGCAGCGTTGAAGACGGGACTAGCGGGTATAATGAGCAGTTCTTC
CSVEDGTSGYNEQFF
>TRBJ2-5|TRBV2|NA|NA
TGTGCCAGCAGTTACCAGGGCCTTCAGTACTTC
CASSYQGLQYF
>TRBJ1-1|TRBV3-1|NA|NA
TGTGCCAGCAGCCCGAACAGGGTTCTTTCAGGGCAAGCTTTCTTT
CASSPNRVLSGQAFF
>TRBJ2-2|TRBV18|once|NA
TGTGCCAGCTCACAATCCCCTCCGGGAAACACCGGGGAGCTGTTTTTT
CASSQSPPGNTGELFF
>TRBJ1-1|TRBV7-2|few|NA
TGTGCCAGCAGCTTATGGGCGACAGCGACGGACACTGAAGCTTTCTTT
CASSLWATATDTEAFF
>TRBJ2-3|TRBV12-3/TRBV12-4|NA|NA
TGTGCCAGCAGTAGTAGCGGCAGACTTAGCACAGATACGCAGTATTTT
CASSSSGRLSTDTQYF
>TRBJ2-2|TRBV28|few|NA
TGTGCCAGCAGTTACCAGGGGACGAACACCGGGGAGCTGTTTTTT
CASSYQGTNTGELFF
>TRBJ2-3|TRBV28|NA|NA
TGTGCCAGCAGTTTCGCACAACGCACAGATACGCAGTATTTT
CASSFAQRTDTQYF
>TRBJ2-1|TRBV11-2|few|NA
TGTGCCAGCAGCTCCACACCGGAGTCCTACAATGAGCAGTTCTTC
CASSSTPESYNEQFF
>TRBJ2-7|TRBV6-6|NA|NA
TGTGCCAGCACTCGGGACTTAGGGGGCTACGAGCAGTACTTC
CASTRDLGGYEQYF
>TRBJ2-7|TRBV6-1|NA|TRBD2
TGTGCCAGCAGTCTATCTATCCCCATAATGGGACTAGCGGGCTACGAGCAGTACTTC
CASSLSIPIMGLAGYEQYF
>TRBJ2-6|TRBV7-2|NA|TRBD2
TGTGCCAGCAGCCGGTTCAGCGGGAGTCATGGGGCCAACGTCCTGACTTTC
CASSRFSGSHGANVLTF
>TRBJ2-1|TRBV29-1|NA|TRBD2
TGCAGCGCGGTAGGACTAGCGGGAGTCGGCGAGCAGTTCTTC
CSAVGLAGVGEQFF
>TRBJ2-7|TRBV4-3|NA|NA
TGCGCCAGCAGCCAATCATTGGGGATATCCTACGAGCAGTACTTC
CASSQSLGISYEQYF